This T cell receptor (beta chain) is from a study of regulatory T cells in long-lasting Graves disease. Study-wide points: TRBV28, TRBJ1-2 and TRBJ2-5 were segments that persistent disease favored. Persistent patients shared thousands of public clonotypes among themselves. Newly diagnosed patients shared fewer, at some 970.

Worth noting for this clonotype: The target antigen is unknown.

Building of the TCR beta libraries involved iRepertoire HTBI primers and Arm-PCR of CDR3 regions. From the multiplex PCR reads, TCRdb called clonotypes with MiXCR, one entry per CDR3 protein. Here the sample spans about 530,000 distinct CDR3 sequences, roughly a sixth being singletons. Noted time point: newly diagnosed GD, antithyroid drugs for less than 3 months. Extracted RNA from PBMCs served as the source of the TCR library. The junction had 9 bases not matched to a gene; V was cut back by 6 bases and J by 9 bases. The CDR3 spans 14 residues. Germline-derived CDR1 and CDR2 are SNHLY and FYNNEI. This sample also belongs to another study, concerning T cells in Graves' hyperthyroidism and ophthalmopathy.

The rearrangement joins TRBV2 to TRBJ1-5, with 9 bases fitting TRBD1. The specimen comprised peripheral blood mononuclear cells (PBMCs), sampled at new diagnosis, from a patient treated with antithyroid drugs. This clonotype originated in a woman in her forties or fifties with Graves disease. The CDR3, as DNA: TGTGCCAGCAGCGATTTGGGGACAGGGATGCCCCAGCATTTT. Amino acid sequence: CASSDLGTGMPQHF. The full variable domain, completed using reference TRBV2 and TRBJ1-5, is EPEVTQTPSHQVTQMGQEVILRCVPISNHLYFYWYRQILGQKVEFLVSFYNNEISEKSEIFDDQFSVERPDGSNFTLKIRSTKLEDSAMYFCASSDLGTGMPQHFGDGTRLSIL.